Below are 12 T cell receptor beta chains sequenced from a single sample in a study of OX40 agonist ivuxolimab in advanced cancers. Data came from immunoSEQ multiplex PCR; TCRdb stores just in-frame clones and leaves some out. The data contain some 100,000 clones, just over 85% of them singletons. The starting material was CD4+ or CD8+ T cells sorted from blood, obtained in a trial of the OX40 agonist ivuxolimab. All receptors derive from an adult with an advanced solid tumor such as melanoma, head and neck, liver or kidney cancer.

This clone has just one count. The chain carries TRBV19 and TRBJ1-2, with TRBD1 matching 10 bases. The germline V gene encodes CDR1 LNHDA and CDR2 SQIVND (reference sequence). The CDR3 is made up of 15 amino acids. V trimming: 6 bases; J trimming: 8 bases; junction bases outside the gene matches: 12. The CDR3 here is CASRIGQGVFGGYTF. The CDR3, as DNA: TGTGCCAGTAGAATTGGACAGGGGGTCTTCGGCGGCTACACCTTC.

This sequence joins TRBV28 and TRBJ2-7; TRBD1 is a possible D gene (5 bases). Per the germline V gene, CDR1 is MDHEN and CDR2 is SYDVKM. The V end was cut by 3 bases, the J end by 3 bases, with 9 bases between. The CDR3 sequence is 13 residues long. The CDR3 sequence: CASSLEGVYEQYF. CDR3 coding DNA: TGTGCCAGCAGTTTGGAAGGGGTCTACGAGCAGTACTTC.

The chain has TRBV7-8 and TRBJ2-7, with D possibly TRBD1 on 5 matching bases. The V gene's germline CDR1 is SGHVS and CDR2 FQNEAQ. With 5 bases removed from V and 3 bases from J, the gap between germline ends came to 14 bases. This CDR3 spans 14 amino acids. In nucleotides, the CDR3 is TGTGCCAGCAGCCCCCCTGGGGCCAACTACGAGCAGTACTTC. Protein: CASSPPGANYEQYF.

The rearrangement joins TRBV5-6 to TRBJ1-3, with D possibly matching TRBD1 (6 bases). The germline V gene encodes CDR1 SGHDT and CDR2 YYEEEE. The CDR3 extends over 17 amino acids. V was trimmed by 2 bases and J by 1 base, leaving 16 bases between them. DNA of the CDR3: TGTGCCAGCAGCTTAGGGGGTTCGAGGAGATCTGGAAACACCATATATTTT. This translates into CASSLGGSRRSGNTIYF. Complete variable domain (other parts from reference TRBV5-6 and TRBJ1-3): DAGVTQSPTHLIKTRGQQVTLRCSPKSGHDTVSWYQQALGQGPQFIFQYYEEEERQRGNFPDRFSGHQFPNYSSELNVNALLLGDSALYLCASSLGGSRRSGNTIYFGEGSWLTVV.

The chain's CDR3 is CASSLFGTGVWSSYEQYF. In nucleotides, the CDR3 is TGTGCCAGCAGCTTATTCGGGACAGGGGTATGGTCCTCCTACGAGCAGTACTTC. This chain links TRBV11-3 with TRBJ2-7, with TRBD1 matching 10 bases. The CDR3 runs to 18 residues. With 2 bases clipped from V and 0 bases from J, the junction kept 10 bases outside the gene matches. Germline lookup yields CDR1 SGHNT and CDR2 YENEEA. Together with reference TRBV11-3 and TRBJ2-7, the CDR3 gives the full variable domain: EAGVVQSPRYKIIEKKQPVAFWCNPISGHNTLYWYLQNLGQGPELLIRYENEEAVDDSQLPKDRFSAERLKGVDSTLKIQPAELGDSAVYLCASSLFGTGVWSSYEQYFGPGTRLTVT.

The CDR3 reads CASKGLAGGRYLGNIQYF. The CDR3 DNA reads TGCGCCAGCAAGGGACTAGCGGGAGGGCGCTATTTGGGAAACATTCAGTACTTC. The V call is TRBV10-2, the J call TRBJ2-4, with TRBD2 matching 16 bases. Trimming at V came to 7 bases and at J to 6 bases, leaving 12 bases not matched to a gene. The CDR3 consists of 18 residues. The germline V gene has CDR1 WSHSY and CDR2 SAAADI.

This chain's CDR3 is CASSLGAASGQETQYF. Here the CDR3 DNA reads TGCGCCAGCAGCTTGGGAGCGGCTAGCGGACAAGAGACCCAGTACTTC. The chain has TRBV5-1 and TRBJ2-5, with 7 bases lining up with TRBD2. Losses at the gene ends were 0 bases for V and 2 bases for J; bases not matched to a gene: 7. Germline CDR1 reads SGHRS; CDR2 reads YFSETQ. This CDR3 is built from 16 residues.

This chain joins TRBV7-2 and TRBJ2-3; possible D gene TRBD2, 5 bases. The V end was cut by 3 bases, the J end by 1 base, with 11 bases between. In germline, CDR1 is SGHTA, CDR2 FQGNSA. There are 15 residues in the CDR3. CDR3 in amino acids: CASSLAGAGTDTQYF. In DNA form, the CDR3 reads TGTGCCAGCAGCTTGGCGGGCGCCGGCACAGATACGCAGTATTTT.

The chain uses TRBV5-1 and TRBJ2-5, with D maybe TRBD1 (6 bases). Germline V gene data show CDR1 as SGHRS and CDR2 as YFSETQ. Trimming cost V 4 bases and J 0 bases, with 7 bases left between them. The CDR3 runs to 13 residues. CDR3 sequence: CASSRTDQETQYF. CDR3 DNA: TGCGCCAGCAGCCGGACAGACCAAGAGACCCAGTACTTC.

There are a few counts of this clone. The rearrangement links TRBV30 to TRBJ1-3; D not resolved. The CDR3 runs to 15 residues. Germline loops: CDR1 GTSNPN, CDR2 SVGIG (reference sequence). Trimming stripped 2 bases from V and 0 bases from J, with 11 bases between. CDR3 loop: CAWSQGRYSGNTIYF. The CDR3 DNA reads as TGTGCCTGGAGTCAAGGACGGTACTCTGGAAACACCATATATTTT.

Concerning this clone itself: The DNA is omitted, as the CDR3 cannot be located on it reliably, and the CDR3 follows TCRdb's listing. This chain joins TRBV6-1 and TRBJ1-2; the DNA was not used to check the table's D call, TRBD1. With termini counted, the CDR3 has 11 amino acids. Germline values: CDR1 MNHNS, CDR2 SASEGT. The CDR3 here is CASSFGQGAAF.

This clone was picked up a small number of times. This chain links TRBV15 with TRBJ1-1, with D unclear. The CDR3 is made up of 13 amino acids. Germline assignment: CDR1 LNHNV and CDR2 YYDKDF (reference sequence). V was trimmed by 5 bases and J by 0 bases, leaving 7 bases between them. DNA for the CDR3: TGTGCCACCAGCCGGACCCTGAACACTGAAGCTTTCTTT. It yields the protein CATSRTLNTEAFF.